This T cell receptor beta chain was profiled in a study of T-cell reconstitution after alpha-beta-depleted transplantation in children. Germline CDR1 and CDR2: SGHDN and FVKESK. With 1 base removed from V and 0 bases from J, the gap between germline ends came to 8 bases. CDR3 length: 15 residues. Unique molecular identifiers were used in preparing the TCRbeta library. Each CDR3 protein is one row after TCRdb ran MiXCR on the PCR reads. The table includes approximately 490,000 distinct CDR3 sequences, about 11% detected once. The sequence was collected from a child aged 2-9 years with inherited bone marrow failure, due to receive a stem cell transplant. This chain joins TRBV14 and TRBJ2-3, with unresolved D. Here the sequenced sample was PBMCs, taken before TCRalphabeta/CD19-depleted stem cell transplant. The CDR3 here is CASSQGPTSTDTQYF. DNA of the CDR3: TGTGCCAGCAGCCAAGGCCCAACCAGCACAGATACGCAGTATTTT.